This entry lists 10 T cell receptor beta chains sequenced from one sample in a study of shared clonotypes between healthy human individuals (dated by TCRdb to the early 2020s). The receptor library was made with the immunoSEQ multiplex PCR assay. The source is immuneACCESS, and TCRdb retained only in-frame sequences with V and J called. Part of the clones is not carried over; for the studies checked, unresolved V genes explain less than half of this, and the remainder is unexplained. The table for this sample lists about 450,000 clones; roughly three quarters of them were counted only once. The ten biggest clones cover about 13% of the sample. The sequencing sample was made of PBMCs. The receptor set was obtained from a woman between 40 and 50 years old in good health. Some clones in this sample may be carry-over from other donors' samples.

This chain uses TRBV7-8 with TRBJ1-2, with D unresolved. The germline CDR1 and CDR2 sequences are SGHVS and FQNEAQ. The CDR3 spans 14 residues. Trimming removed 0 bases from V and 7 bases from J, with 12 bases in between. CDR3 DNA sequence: TGTGCCAGCAGCTTAGCGGAGTACGGGTTTGGCTACACCTTC. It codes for CASSLAEYGFGYTF. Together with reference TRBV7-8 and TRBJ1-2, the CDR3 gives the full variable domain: GAGVSQSPRYKVAKRGQDVALRCDPISGHVSLFWYQQALGQGPEFLTYFQNEAQLDKSGLPSDRFFAERPEGSVSTLKIQRTQQEDSAVYLCASSLAEYGFGYTFGSGTRLTVV.

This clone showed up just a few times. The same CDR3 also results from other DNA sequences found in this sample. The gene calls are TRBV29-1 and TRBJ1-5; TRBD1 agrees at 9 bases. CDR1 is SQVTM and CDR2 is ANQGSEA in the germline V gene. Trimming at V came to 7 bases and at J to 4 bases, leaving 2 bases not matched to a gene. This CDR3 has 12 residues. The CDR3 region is CSAGQGNQPQHF. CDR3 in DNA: TGCAGCGCGGGACAGGGAAATCAGCCCCAGCATTTT.

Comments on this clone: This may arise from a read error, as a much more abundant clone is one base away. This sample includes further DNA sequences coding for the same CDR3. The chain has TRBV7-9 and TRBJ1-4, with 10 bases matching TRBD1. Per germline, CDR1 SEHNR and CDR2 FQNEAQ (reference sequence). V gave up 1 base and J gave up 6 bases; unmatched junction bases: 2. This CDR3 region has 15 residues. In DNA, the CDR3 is TGTGCCAGCAGCTTAGTTGGACAGGGGGATGAAAAACTGTTTTTT. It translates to CASSLVGQGDEKLFF.

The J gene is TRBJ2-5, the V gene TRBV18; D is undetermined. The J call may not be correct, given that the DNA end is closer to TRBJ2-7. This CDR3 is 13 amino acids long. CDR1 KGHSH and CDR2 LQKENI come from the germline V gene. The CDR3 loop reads CASSPNSDYEQYF. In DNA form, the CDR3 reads TGTGCCAGCTCACCAAATTCGGACTACGAGCAGTACTTC.

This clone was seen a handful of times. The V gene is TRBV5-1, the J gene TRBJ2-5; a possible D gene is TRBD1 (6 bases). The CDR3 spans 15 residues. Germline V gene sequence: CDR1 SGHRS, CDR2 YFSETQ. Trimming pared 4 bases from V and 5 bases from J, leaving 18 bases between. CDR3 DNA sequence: TGCGCCAGCAGCGGGGGCGGTGAAGCTTGGGAGACCCAGTACTTC. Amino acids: CASSGGGEAWETQYF.

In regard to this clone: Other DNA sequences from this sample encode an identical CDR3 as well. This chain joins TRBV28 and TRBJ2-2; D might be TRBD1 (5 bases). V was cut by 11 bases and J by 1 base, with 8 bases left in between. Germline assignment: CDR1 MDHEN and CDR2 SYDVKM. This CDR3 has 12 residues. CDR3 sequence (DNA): TGTGCCTCAACAGGGAACACCGGGGAGCTGTTTTTT. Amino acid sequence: CASTGNTGELFF.

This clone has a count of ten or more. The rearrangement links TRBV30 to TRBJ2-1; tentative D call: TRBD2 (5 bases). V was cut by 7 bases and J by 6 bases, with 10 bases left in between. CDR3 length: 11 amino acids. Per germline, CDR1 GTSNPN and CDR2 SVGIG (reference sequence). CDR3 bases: TGTGCCTACAAGAGGGCCAATGAGCAGTTCTTC. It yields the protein CAYKRANEQFF.

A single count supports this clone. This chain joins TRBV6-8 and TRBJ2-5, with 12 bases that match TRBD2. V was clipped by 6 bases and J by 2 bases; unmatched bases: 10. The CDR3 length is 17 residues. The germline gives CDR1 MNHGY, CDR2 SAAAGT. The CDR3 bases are TGTGCCAGCAGGGTGACTAGCGGGAGTTCCTATCAAGAGACCCAGTACTTC. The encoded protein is CASRVTSGSSYQETQYF.

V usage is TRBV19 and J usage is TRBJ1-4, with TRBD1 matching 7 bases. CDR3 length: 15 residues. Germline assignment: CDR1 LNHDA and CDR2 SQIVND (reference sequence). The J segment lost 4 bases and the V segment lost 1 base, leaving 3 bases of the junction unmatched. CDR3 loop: CASSIGGQNNEKLFF. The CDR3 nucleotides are TGTGCCAGTAGTATAGGGGGACAGAATAATGAAAAACTGTTTTTT.

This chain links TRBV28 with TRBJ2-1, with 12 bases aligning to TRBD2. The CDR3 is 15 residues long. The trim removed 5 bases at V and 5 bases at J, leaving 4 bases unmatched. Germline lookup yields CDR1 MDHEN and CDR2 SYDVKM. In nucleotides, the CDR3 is TGTGCCAGCAGTCCTGGACTAGCGGGAAACAATGAGCAGTTCTTC. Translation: CASSPGLAGNNEQFF.